Presented here are 19 T cell receptor beta chains from one specimen sequenced in a study of shared clonotypes between healthy human individuals. Only in-frame clones appear in the TCRdb table, and some are missing; sequencing was by immunoSEQ multiplex PCR. In the table there are 330,000 or so clones, 73% of which are singletons. The sequencing input was memory CD4+ T cells sorted from blood. As for subset: CD45RA-negative fraction. The source of these receptors is a young man in good health.

The gene calls are TRBV25-1 and TRBJ2-1, with no clear D. The CDR3 consists of 16 residues. V shed 2 bases and J shed 2 bases, with 13 bases lying between them. Germline loops: CDR1 MGHDK, CDR2 SYGVNS. The CDR3 reads CASSEREGKTYNEQFF. DNA for the CDR3: TGTGCCAGCAGTGAACGCGAAGGGAAGACCTACAATGAGCAGTTCTTC.

CDR3 in DNA: TGTGCCAGCAGCTTTGGCCAGGGGGCTGAAAAACTGTTTTTT. Its translation: CASSFGQGAEKLFF. This chain joins TRBV7-9 and TRBJ1-4; 8 nucleotides agree with TRBD1. The germline V gene encodes CDR1 SEHNR and CDR2 FQNEAQ (reference sequence). This CDR3 comprises 14 residues. The V segment lost 3 bases and the J segment 7 bases; nucleotides outside the gene matches: 4.

The table lists this clone with a count of one. The chain carries TRBV9 and TRBJ2-5; possible D gene TRBD2, 6 bases. Germline CDR1 and CDR2: SGDLS and YYNGEE. The CDR3 is 16 residues long. V lost 0 bases to trimming and J lost 2 bases, with 14 bases between them. The CDR3, as DNA: TGTGCCAGCAGCGTAGGGTCCTGGGAGGTGCAAGAGACCCAGTACTTC. It specifies CASSVGSWEVQETQYF.

The V and J genes are TRBV2 and TRBJ2-1, with no clear D. Trimming pared 6 bases from V and 11 bases from J, leaving 8 bases between. This CDR3 has 10 residues. Germline values: CDR1 SNHLY, CDR2 FYNNEI. The CDR3 DNA follows: TGTGCCAGCAGCCGCGGCAAGCAGTTCTTC. Encoded protein: CASSRGKQFF.

This rearrangement joins TRBV13 to TRBJ2-2, with D tentatively TRBD2 (6 bases). The V and J ends lost 3 bases and 4 bases respectively, with 15 bases between them. CDR1 PRHDT and CDR2 FYEKMQ come from the germline V gene (reference sequence). The CDR3 is made up of 16 amino acids. The chain's CDR3 is CASSLPGGMGTGELFF. In DNA form, the CDR3 reads TGTGCCAGCAGCTTGCCTGGCGGGATGGGCACCGGGGAGCTGTTTTTT.

J is TRBJ1-1 and V is TRBV7-9; weak D call: TRBD1 (5 bases). The CDR3 is 15 amino acids. V lost 5 bases and J 4 bases, leaving 17 bases between the germline ends. Germline V lookup: CDR1 SEHNR, CDR2 FQNEAQ (reference sequence). Here the CDR3 reads CASSPVGGVTTEAFF. CDR3 bases: TGTGCCAGCAGCCCCGTTGGGGGGGTGACCACTGAAGCTTTCTTT.

This clone has just a few counts. V usage is TRBV2 and J usage is TRBJ2-3, with a possible D match to TRBD2 (6 bases). Germline values: CDR1 SNHLY, CDR2 FYNNEI. CDR3 length equals 14 residues. Trimming shortened V by 4 bases and J by 5 bases, and 13 bases separated the two germline ends. The CDR3 sequence is CASSGRAQGDTQYF. The CDR3 DNA follows: TGTGCCAGCAGTGGGAGGGCCCAGGGAGATACGCAGTATTTT. Based on the CDR3 plus reference TRBV2 and TRBJ2-3, the full variable domain is EPEVTQTPSHQVTQMGQEVILRCVPISNHLYFYWYRQILGQKVEFLVSFYNNEISEKSEIFDDQFSVERPDGSNFTLKIRSTKLEDSAMYFCASSGRAQGDTQYFGPGTRLTVL.

The chain has TRBV4-3 and TRBJ2-7; no firm D call. The V gene lost 1 base and the J gene lost 8 bases, with 12 bases spanning the gap. Looked up from germline, CDR1 is LGHNA and CDR2 is YSLEER. The CDR3 is made up of 13 amino acids. CDR3 sequence (DNA): TGCGCCAGCAGCCAAGTCCTCCTCAGCCAGCAGTACTTC. This codes for CASSQVLLSQQYF.

CDR3 amino acids: CASSLATQDTQYF. CDR3 DNA sequence: TGCGCCAGCAGCTTGGCTACCCAAGATACGCAGTATTTT. The chain couples TRBV5-1 to TRBJ2-3; D gene ambiguous. Trimming left V 0 bases short and J 5 bases short, with 7 bases between. The CDR3 runs 13 residues. CDR1 and CDR2 (germline): SGHRS, YFSETQ.

The chain is built from TRBV19 and TRBJ1-2; maybe TRBD1 (6 bases). The V end was cut by 5 bases, the J end by 7 bases, with 23 bases between. There are 16 residues in the CDR3. Germline values: CDR1 LNHDA, CDR2 SQIVND (reference sequence). CDR3 protein: CASSYIDDRRGIGYTF. The CDR3 DNA reads as TGTGCCAGTAGTTATATTGACGACAGGAGGGGTATTGGCTACACCTTC.

This chain joins TRBV11-2 and TRBJ2-3; maybe TRBD2 (5 bases). Germline CDR1 SGHAT, CDR2 FQNNGV. The CDR3 runs to 14 residues. The germline V and J ends were trimmed by 7 bases and 5 bases, with 16 bases remaining between them. The CDR3 spells CASNRVAEGDTQYF. The CDR3, as DNA: TGTGCCAGCAACCGTGTGGCCGAGGGAGATACGCAGTATTTT.

The CDR3 here is CASSLDSGGSETQYF. The CDR3 bases are TGTGCCAGCAGCTTAGATTCAGGGGGATCGGAGACCCAGTACTTC. J is TRBJ2-5 and V is TRBV7-9, with TRBD1 identical over 7 bases. With V trimmed by 1 base and J by 5 bases, 7 bases remained unmatched. Germline CDR1 reads SEHNR; CDR2 reads FQNEAQ (reference sequence). The CDR3 is 15 amino acids.

The chain uses TRBV5-1 and TRBJ1-1; TRBD1 matches 8 bases. CDR1 and CDR2 from the germline V gene are SGHRS and YFSETQ. The CDR3 runs 16 residues. Trimming removed 0 bases from V and 0 bases from J; junction bases left unmatched: 4. CDR3 nucleotide sequence: TGCGCCAGCAGCTTGGGACAGGGGATAATGAACACTGAAGCTTTCTTT. Amino acids: CASSLGQGIMNTEAFF.

This rearrangement joins TRBV11-2 to TRBJ2-2; D gene ambiguous. This CDR3 spans 14 amino acids. Deletions cut 3 bases from V and 1 base from J, with 6 bases between. Germline-derived CDR1 and CDR2 are SGHAT and FQNNGV. The CDR3 here is CASSFYGNTGELFF. The CDR3, as DNA: TGTGCCAGCAGCTTTTACGGGAACACCGGGGAGCTGTTTTTT.

The CDR3 protein is CASSQAPGRSLSDTQYF. The CDR3 coding sequence is TGCGCCAGCAGCCAAGCCCCGGGACGGAGTCTCTCAGATACGCAGTATTTT. The rearrangement uses TRBV4-1 and TRBJ2-3, with D perhaps given as TRBD1 or TRBD2 (5 bases each). The CDR3 is 17 amino acids. Germline values: CDR1 MGHRA, CDR2 YSYEKL. V lost 1 base, J lost 4 bases, and 18 bases lay in between.

The chain recombines TRBV7-2 with TRBJ1-5; perhaps TRBD1 as D (5 bases). V was clipped by 6 bases and J by 7 bases, with 19 bases between them. The CDR3 has 15 residues. Per germline, CDR1 SGHTA and CDR2 FQGNSA. CDR3 nucleotide sequence: TGTGCCAGCAGTAAACCAGGGAGAGCGGGACAGCCCCAGCATTTT. Protein product: CASSKPGRAGQPQHF.

This clone showed up just a few times. The J gene is TRBJ2-7, the V gene TRBV10-3; 7 bases line up with TRBD1. Germline V gene data show CDR1 as ENHRY and CDR2 as SYGVKD. The trim removed 10 bases at V and 3 bases at J, leaving 6 bases unmatched. The CDR3 spans 12 residues. The chain's CDR3 is CATSGTDYEQYF. CDR3 bases: TGTGCCACATCCGGGACAGACTACGAGCAGTACTTC.

This clone has a count of ten or more. A junction boundary mismatches the germline segment, possibly from a read error. V gene TRBV9 combines with J gene TRBJ1-2; 9 nucleotides agree with TRBD1. This CDR3 is 13 amino acids long. The germline V gene encodes CDR1 SGDLS and CDR2 YYNGEE. The DNA of the CDR3 is TGTGCCAGCAGCGTAGTCGGGACAGGGAGGCCATCTTTC. The encoded protein is CASSVVGTGRPSF. Drawing the rest from reference TRBV9 and TRBJ1-2, the complete variable domain is DSGVTQTPKHLITATGQRVTLRCSPRSGDLSVYWYQQSLDQGLQFLIQYYNGEERAKGNILERFSAQQFPDLHSELNLSSLELGDSALYFCASSVVGTGRPSFGSGTRLTVV.

The CDR3 nucleotides are TGTGCCAGCAGTGAAATACCCACCTACGAGCAGTACTTC. Protein product: CASSEIPTYEQYF. The chain combines TRBV6-1 with TRBJ2-7; no reliable D call. Germline V gene sequence: CDR1 MNHNS, CDR2 SASEGT. The CDR3 is made up of 13 amino acids. Trimming removed 2 bases from V and 2 bases from J, with 7 bases in between.